This T cell receptor (beta chain) was captured by sequencing in a study of T-cell memory formation after mild COVID-19. At the level of the study: Largely, the TCR clusters proved donor specific.

5'RACE with constant-segment primers built TCRalpha and TCRbeta cDNA libraries with UMIs. A single record per CDR3 protein comes from TCRdb applying MiXCR to the 5' RACE reads. Of approximately 190,000 distinct CDR3 sequences listed, roughly 18% are singletons. This clonotype was seen more than once but under ten times. The clonotype comes from an adult woman who had mild COVID-19 (a few samples of this study predate the infection). Cell type and time point are not known. The sequencing sample was made of PBMCs or a T cell subset sorted from them (not recorded which).

CDR3 residues: CASSLQTGTANTEAFF. The DNA for the CDR3 is TGTGCCAGCAGTTTACAGACCGGGACAGCGAACACTGAAGCTTTCTTT. The chain recombines TRBV27 with TRBJ1-1; TRBD1 agrees at 7 bases. The length of the CDR3 is 16 residues. The germline CDR1 and CDR2 sequences are MNHEY and SMNVEV (reference sequence). The ends lost 2 bases at V and 1 base at J; junction bases unmatched: 7.